This T cell receptor (beta chain) is from a study of blood T cell repertoires in COVID-19. Study-level background: The analysed material was cDNA or gDNA that came from T cells, B-cell-depleted T cells, or PBMCs.

Original processing notes: Counts of nucleated cells, estimated from reference gene primer amplification, were obtained. Sequenced by immunoSEQ multiplex PCR; TCRdb stores in-frame clones only, minus some. V and J calls and clone size follow that table, whereas D and trimming were derived from the DNA. The sample has 250,000 to 350,000 clones, roughly 87% seen once. V was shortened by 0 bases and J by 6 bases, with 9 bases between the two germline ends. Germline V gene lookup returns CDR1 MNHEY and CDR2 SVGEGT. This CDR3 region has 14 residues. Donors were grouped by their self-reported clinical history. Among Cohort 3 donors, those recovered had two negative PCRs, clearance, or symptom resolution. This clone was recorded a few times.

The receptor's source is a woman aged 25 to 39 who had recovered from COVID-19. The rearrangement joins TRBV6-2 or TRBV6-3 to TRBJ1-5; weak D call: TRBD1 (5 bases). Sample: PBMCs or T cells enriched from blood (not recorded which). CDR3 protein: CASSYSGGSQPQHF. Written as DNA, the CDR3 is TGTGCCAGCAGTTACTCGGGGGGGAGTCAGCCCCAGCATTTT.